This T cell receptor beta chain was profiled in a study of T cells in tumors after PD-1 blockade. Sequencing was performed with immunoSEQ multiplex PCR; in TCRdb, only in-frame clones are kept and a portion is missing. The data show around 50,000 clones, roughly 84% seen once. V dropped 1 base and J dropped 4; count of bases not matched to a gene: 8. CDR1 LNHNV and CDR2 YYDKDF come from the germline V gene (reference sequence). The CDR3 runs to 16 residues. The chain joins TRBV15 to TRBJ2-5, with 8 bases lining up with TRBD1. Sequencing was performed on PBMCs, taken before anti-PD-1 therapy. The TCR originated in a human donor with advanced basal cell or squamous cell carcinoma (not recorded which). CDR3 nucleotide sequence: TGTGCCACCAGCAGAGGGGGGCAGGGGGCTGGAGAGACCCAGTACTTC. Translation gives CATSRGGQGAGETQYF.